The 26 T cell receptor beta chains given below trace back to one sample, sequenced in a study of patients and donors after allogeneic stem cell transplantation. A single record per CDR3 protein comes from TCRdb applying MiXCR to the RT-PCR reads. The sample lists some 150,000 distinct CDR3 sequences, roughly two fifths occurring once. The sequencing sample was made of blood, either unsorted or a sorted T cell fraction (not recorded which). These receptors all come from a human donor who was either an allogeneic HSCT recipient or a stem cell or donor lymphocyte infusion donor (not recorded which). It is not recorded whose cells these are; they may come from a transplant donor.

The rearrangement links TRBV5-6 to TRBJ1-2; no reliable D call. The CDR3 extends over 12 amino acids. Germline CDR1 reads SGHDT; CDR2 reads YYEEEE. V lost 6 bases, J lost 2 bases, and 8 bases lay in between. CDR3 region: CASTLGNYGYTF. The CDR3 DNA sequence: TGTGCCAGCACCCTTGGAAACTATGGCTACACCTTC.

This rearrangement joins TRBV5-1 to TRBJ1-1; tentative D call: TRBD1 (5 bases). The CDR3 has 15 amino acids. Between the trimmed V and J ends, which lost 3 bases and 8 bases, there was a span of 20 bases. The germline CDR1 and CDR2 sequences are SGHRS and YFSETQ. The CDR3 DNA is TGCGCCAGCAGCTCGGGGGGATCACTCGTTGGGGAAGCTTTCTTT. The encoded protein is CASSSGGSLVGEAFF.

This clonotype was counted only a few times. The CDR3 region has the DNA TGCAGTGCTAGACTATACAGGGGTCACAATGAGCAGTTCTTC. Translation: CSARLYRGHNEQFF. This chain connects TRBV20-1 to TRBJ2-1; 7 bases fit TRBD1. Trimming at V came to 2 bases and at J to 5 bases, leaving 6 bases not matched to a gene. This CDR3 is built from 14 residues. Per germline, CDR1 DFQATT and CDR2 SNEGSKA (reference sequence).

This chain joins TRBV9 and TRBJ2-7; D is unclear. CDR1 and CDR2 (germline): SGDLS, YYNGEE. There are 15 residues in the CDR3. The V end lost 0 bases, the J end lost 6 bases, and 16 bases lay between the germline ends. CDR3 DNA sequence: TGTGCCAGCAGCGTAGTTCCAGGCTCCCGTAGCGAGCAGTACTTC. Protein product: CASSVVPGSRSEQYF. The whole variable domain, remainder taken from reference TRBV9 and TRBJ2-7, is DSGVTQTPKHLITATGQRVTLRCSPRSGDLSVYWYQQSLDQGLQFLIQYYNGEERAKGNILERFSAQQFPDLHSELNLSSLELGDSALYFCASSVVPGSRSEQYFGPGTRLTVT.

The genes are TRBV6-5 and TRBJ1-6, with TRBD1 as a possible D gene (6 bases). CDR1 MNHEY and CDR2 SVGAGI come from the germline V gene. The CDR3 contains 16 residues. Trimming pared 7 bases from V and 10 bases from J, leaving 23 bases between. CDR3 DNA sequence: TGTGCCAGCATCAAGATCTTCGGGGGGCGCGGATCACCCCTCCACTTT. Translated: CASIKIFGGRGSPLHF.

This clonotype was counted only a few times. The gene calls are TRBV6-5 and TRBJ1-2; TRBD1 matches 8 bases. The J segment lost 4 bases and the V segment lost 4 bases, leaving 2 bases of the junction unmatched. CDR3 size: 13 residues. From germline, CDR1 is MNHEY and CDR2 SVGAGI. This chain's CDR3 is CASSWTGTYGYTF. The CDR3 DNA reads TGTGCCAGCAGTTGGACAGGGACCTATGGCTACACCTTC.

CDR3 in DNA: TGTGCCAGCAGCCCTATTGGGAGTGTGGGGGGTGGCTACACCTTC. The encoded protein is CASSPIGSVGGGYTF. V usage is TRBV12-3 or TRBV12-4 and J usage is TRBJ1-2, with D perhaps TRBD1 (5 bases). The CDR3 runs 15 residues. Trimming took off 6 bases at V and 7 bases at J, with 21 bases between the two ends.

The V and J genes are TRBV5-1 and TRBJ1-6; the D is unclear. In germline, CDR1 is SGHRS, CDR2 YFSETQ. The CDR3 contains 15 residues. V lost 4 bases and J lost 14, with 22 bases in between. The DNA of the CDR3 is TGCGCCAGCAGCCCCGGTTCCCCCCTCCTCGGGACCCTCCACTTT. As protein: CASSPGSPLLGTLHF.

This clonotype appeared a few times. The chain employs TRBV20-1 and TRBJ1-6; D call uncertain. Between the trimmed V and J ends, which lost 1 base and 6 bases, there was a span of 10 bases. This CDR3 contains 14 residues. The germline V gene has CDR1 DFQATT and CDR2 SNEGSKA (reference sequence). The CDR3 loop is CSARGLTLNSPLHF. DNA for the CDR3: TGCAGTGCTAGAGGATTGACGCTTAATTCACCCCTCCACTTT.

This rearrangement joins TRBV4-2 to TRBJ2-6; D may be TRBD1 (5 bases). The CDR3 is made up of 16 amino acids. Trimming took 0 bases from V and 3 from J, leaving 9 bases between them. Germline CDR1 is LGHNA and CDR2 is YNFKEQ. CDR3 sequence (DNA): TGTGCCAGCAGCCAAGAAGGGGAATTTGGGGCCAACGTCCTGACTTTC. Translation gives CASSQEGEFGANVLTF.

V usage is TRBV12-3 or TRBV12-4 and J usage is TRBJ1-1; D remains unclear. Trimming shortened V by 8 bases and J by 10 bases, and 11 bases separated the two germline ends. CDR3 length: 10 amino acids. The DNA for the CDR3 is TGTGCCAGCGGGCCAAACTCAGCTTTCTTT. It yields the protein CASGPNSAFF.

The chain recombines TRBV9 with TRBJ1-2; the match to TRBD1 covers 12 bases. This CDR3 has 15 amino acids. With V trimmed by 0 bases and J by 7 bases, 4 bases remained unmatched. Germline CDR1 is SGDLS and CDR2 is YYNGEE. CDR3 coding DNA: TGTGCCAGCAGCGTAGAGGGACAGGGGGCTGTTGGCTACACCTTC. This sequence encodes CASSVEGQGAVGYTF.

The V call is TRBV20-1, the J call TRBJ1-1; 10 bases match TRBD1. CDR1 and CDR2 from the germline V gene are DFQATT and SNEGSKA (reference sequence). This CDR3 is 13 amino acids long. Unmatched junction bases numbered 6, after V lost 6 bases and J lost 5 bases. CDR3 residues: CSARTGGWTEAFF. In DNA, the CDR3 is TGCAGTGCCCGGACAGGGGGTTGGACTGAAGCTTTCTTT.

This rearrangement joins TRBV12-3 or TRBV12-4 to TRBJ2-1; TRBD2 matches at 16 bases. This CDR3 comprises 15 residues. The trim removed 6 bases at V and 8 bases at J, leaving 4 bases unmatched. In DNA, the CDR3 is TGTGCCAGCAGCGGGACTAGCGGGGGGGCTTATGAGCAGTTCTTC. This encodes CASSGTSGGAYEQFF.

The J gene is TRBJ2-3, the V gene TRBV12-3 or TRBV12-4; no reliable D call. The germline V and J ends were trimmed by 6 bases and 0 bases, with 10 bases remaining between them. The CDR3 is 14 residues long. This CDR3 is CASSYRPSTDTQYF. CDR3 DNA: TGTGCCAGCAGCTATAGGCCCAGCACAGATACGCAGTATTTT.

The rearrangement links TRBV7-8 to TRBJ1-2; 9 bases are shared with TRBD1. V gave up 0 bases and J gave up 2 bases; unmatched junction bases: 7. The CDR3 spans 17 residues. CDR1 and CDR2 (germline): SGHVS, FQNEAQ. DNA of the CDR3: TGTGCCAGCAGCTTAGCTCCGGGACAGGGCCCCAACTATGGCTACACCTTC. Protein product: CASSLAPGQGPNYGYTF.

This clonotype was picked up a small number of times. The chain joins TRBV28 to TRBJ1-5, with 7 positions matching TRBD1. The germline CDR1 and CDR2 sequences are MDHEN and SYDVKM. The length of the CDR3 is 15 residues. Trimming cost V 5 bases and J 0 bases; bases outside gene matches: 4. This chain's CDR3 is CASSAGQFSNQPQHF. The CDR3 nucleotides are TGTGCCAGCAGTGCGGGACAGTTTAGCAATCAGCCCCAGCATTTT.

There are a few counts of this clonotype. This chain connects TRBV20-1 to TRBJ1-1; TRBD1 aligns across 8 bases. CDR1 and CDR2 from the germline V gene are DFQATT and SNEGSKA (reference sequence). The length of the CDR3 is 12 residues. The V gene end was trimmed by 5 bases and the J gene end by 5 bases; junction bases not matched to a gene: 4. Here the CDR3 DNA reads TGCAGTGCTTGGGACAGGTGGACTGAAGCTTTCTTT. As protein: CSAWDRWTEAFF.

This chain links TRBV12-3 or TRBV12-4 with TRBJ2-1; TRBD1 might be the D (5 bases). V lost 7 bases and J lost 3, with 16 bases in between. CDR3 length equals 15 residues. CDR3: CASTTQGADYNEQFF. The DNA for the CDR3 is TGTGCCAGCACCACCCAGGGTGCAGACTACAATGAGCAGTTCTTC.

The gene calls are TRBV6-2 or TRBV6-3 and TRBJ2-5; D gene uncertain. The CDR3 is 13 amino acids. V dropped 2 bases and J dropped 3 bases, with 7 bases sitting between them. CDR1 is MNHEY and CDR2 is SVGEGT in the germline V gene. CDR3 sequence reads: CASSYGPEETQYF. CDR3 sequence (DNA): TGTGCCAGCAGTTACGGCCCCGAAGAGACCCAGTACTTC.

There are a few counts of this clonotype. The V call is TRBV7-9, the J call TRBJ1-4; D not certain. The CDR3 has 14 residues. The ends were cut back, 5 bases at V and 0 bases at J, with 7 bases in the middle. Germline V gene lookup returns CDR1 SEHNR and CDR2 FQNEAQ (reference sequence). The CDR3 DNA is TGTGCCAGCAGCCCCGGGTCAACTAATGAAAAACTGTTTTTT. It translates to CASSPGSTNEKLFF.

The rearrangement uses TRBV4-3 and TRBJ2-7, with a possible D match to TRBD1 (5 bases). The V end lost 3 bases, the J end lost 1 base, and 16 bases lay between the germline ends. The CDR3 has 16 amino acids. Germline values: CDR1 LGHNA, CDR2 YSLEER. The DNA of the CDR3 is TGCGCCAGCAGCCATAGAAAAGGGGTCGGGTCCTACGAGCAGTACTTC. Protein sequence: CASSHRKGVGSYEQYF.

The CDR3 loop reads CASSLARISNQPQHF. CDR3 sequence (DNA): TGTGCCAGCAGCTTAGCAAGGATTAGCAATCAGCCCCAGCATTTT. V usage is TRBV7-8 and J usage is TRBJ1-5; D gene uncertain. This CDR3 region has 15 residues. The germline V gene has CDR1 SGHVS and CDR2 FQNEAQ. The V gene lost 0 bases and the J gene lost 0 bases, with 6 bases spanning the gap.

This clonotype occurred a few times. This chain links TRBV28 with TRBJ1-4; TRBD1 agrees at 8 bases. The J segment lost 5 bases and the V segment lost 3 bases, leaving 2 bases of the junction unmatched. Germline values: CDR1 MDHEN, CDR2 SYDVKM. The CDR3 runs to 14 residues. The chain's CDR3 is CASSLAGGNEKLFF. CDR3 DNA sequence: TGTGCCAGCAGTTTGGCAGGGGGCAATGAAAAACTGTTTTTT.

CDR3 amino acids: CASSERSTDTQYF. The CDR3 coding sequence is TGTGCCAGCAGTGAACGGAGCACAGATACGCAGTATTTT. The chain is built from TRBV25-1 and TRBJ2-3; no reliable D call. This CDR3 region has 13 residues. V was clipped by 2 bases and J by 0 bases, with 3 bases between them. CDR1 MGHDK and CDR2 SYGVNS come from the germline V gene.

The rearrangement uses TRBV10-2 and TRBJ1-6; D is undetermined. The CDR3 consists of 14 residues. V dropped 2 bases and J dropped 6 bases, with 8 bases sitting between them. Germline V CDR1 and CDR2: WSHSY, SAAADI. CDR3 loop: CASSETETNSPLHF. DNA of the CDR3: TGCGCCAGCAGTGAGACAGAGACTAATTCACCCCTCCACTTT.